These 9 T cell receptor beta chains originate from one sample sequenced in a study of molecular identifiers for immune sequencing clone quantification. One entry per CDR3 protein results from TCRdb running MiXCR on the PCR reads. The sample has roughly 320,000 distinct CDR3 sequences; about a quarter are singletons. Material for sequencing was naive CD8+ T cells from blood, with Jurkat cell RNA spiked in. Stated subset: FACS-sorted CD8+CD4-CCR7+CD45RA+ naive T cells. These receptors all come from a human donor in good health. Some libraries in this study had Jurkat cell RNA spiked in.

The CDR3 here is CASSPGQGATYEQYF. DNA of the CDR3: TGTGCCAGCAGCCCGGGACAGGGGGCGACCTACGAGCAGTACTTC. This chain joins TRBV3-1 and TRBJ2-7; 12 nucleotides line up with TRBD1. The ends lost 4 bases at V and 2 bases at J; junction bases unmatched: 3. CDR3 length: 15 residues. CDR1 and CDR2 from the germline V gene are LGHDT and YNNKEL (reference sequence).

This clonotype was counted at least ten times. J is TRBJ1-1 and V is TRBV30, with no clear D. Trimming took 2 bases from V and 8 from J, leaving 15 bases between them. The CDR3 loop spans 13 amino acids. Per the germline V gene, CDR1 is GTSNPN and CDR2 is SVGIG (reference sequence). CDR3 sequence: CAWSYIPGSEAFF. Here the CDR3 DNA reads TGTGCCTGGAGTTATATCCCGGGGTCCGAAGCTTTCTTT.

The gene calls are TRBV20-1 and TRBJ1-2; 7 nucleotides align to TRBD1. The CDR3 is made up of 20 amino acids. Germline CDR1 DFQATT, CDR2 SNEGSKA (reference sequence). Trimming cost V 0 bases and J 6 bases; bases outside gene matches: 25. CDR3 loop: CSARDYRGSPPRGTTHGYTF. The CDR3 DNA reads TGCAGTGCTAGAGATTACAGGGGTTCGCCCCCCCGTGGGACTACCCATGGCTACACCTTC.

This clonotype has a count of ten or more. J is TRBJ1-1 and V is TRBV20-1; D is unclear. In germline, CDR1 is DFQATT, CDR2 SNEGSKA (reference sequence). The CDR3 contains 11 residues. Trimming cost V 6 bases and J 4 bases, with 9 bases left between them. The CDR3 nucleotides are TGCAGTGCCCCGGGCGGCACTGAAGCTTTCTTT. Translated, it gives CSAPGGTEAFF.

This clonotype was recorded at least ten times. The V and J genes are TRBV4-3 and TRBJ2-7, with a weak D call TRBD1 (6 bases). The CDR3 sequence is 14 residues long. Germline lookup yields CDR1 LGHNA and CDR2 YSLEER. V was shortened by 4 bases and J by 4 bases, with 14 bases between the two germline ends. The DNA for the CDR3 is TGCGCCAGCAGCCCCTCGCCCGGACAGTACGAGCAGTACTTC. It encodes CASSPSPGQYEQYF.

This clonotype was counted many times. The CDR3 DNA sequence: TGTGCCAGCAGACGAGACTACGCAGATACGCAGTATTTT. Protein product: CASRRDYADTQYF. The J gene is TRBJ2-3, the V gene TRBV7-9, with D possibly matching TRBD2 (5 bases). Looked up from germline, CDR1 is SEHNR and CDR2 is FQNEAQ (reference sequence). CDR3 length equals 13 residues. The V end lost 6 bases, the J end lost 4 bases, and 11 bases lay between the germline ends.

This clonotype was counted ten times or more. The rearrangement uses TRBV29-1 and TRBJ1-2; D gene unclear. Germline CDR1 SQVTM, CDR2 ANQGSEA. This CDR3 is built from 12 residues. With 3 bases removed from V and 3 bases from J, the gap between germline ends came to 8 bases. The CDR3 protein is CSVDVGYYGYTF. Here the CDR3 DNA reads TGCAGCGTTGATGTCGGTTACTATGGCTACACCTTC.

In its sample, this clonotype was seen a few times. This may stem from a read error, because a much larger clone lies one nucleotide away. The chain links TRBV5-5 to TRBJ1-5; D uncertain. The germline gives CDR1 SGHKS, CDR2 YYEKEE (reference sequence). This CDR3 comprises 15 residues. In DNA, the CDR3 is TGTGCCGGCAGCGAGGACGGCAATAGCAATCAGCCCCAGCATTTT. Protein: CAGSEDGNSNQPQHF.

As for this clonotype: This could be a read error, since a much larger clone is one nucleotide away. The V gene is TRBV6-5, the J gene TRBJ1-1; TRBD1 matches 10 bases. Germline CDR1 reads MNHEY; CDR2 reads SVGAGI. After removal of 5 bases from V and 3 bases from J, the junction contained 9 bases not matched to a gene. This CDR3 region has 16 residues. The CDR3 protein is CASSAGTGALHTEAFF. The CDR3 DNA reads as TGTGCCAGCAGTGCGGGGACAGGGGCACTGCACACTGAAGCTTTCTTT.